The clone carrying this T cell receptor (beta chain) was counted a few times. Its antigen is currently unknown. CDR3 length equals 15 residues. Germline assignment: CDR1 SQVTM and CDR2 ANQGSEA. The ends were cut back, 2 bases at V and 4 bases at J, with 15 bases in the middle. Isolated RNA was reverse transcribed into cDNA used as the sequencing template. TCRdb's table, derived via immunoSEQ multiplex PCR, lists solely in-frame clones and lacks some. The table lists 90,000 to 150,000 clones, about 61% of them singletons. This specimen belongs to a study of CD8+ T cells in alopecia areata. Whole-study results and caveats: It was less clear whether patients shared TCRs than it was in mice, possibly because of HLA. Affected scalp, especially in alopecia totalis/universalis, had a higher clonality than normal scalp did.

The sequenced sample consisted of CD4+ T cells sorted from blood. The sequence was obtained from a human donor in good health. The V gene is TRBV29-1, the J gene TRBJ2-1, with unresolved D. CDR3 amino acids: CSVEQDGRVYNEQFF. CDR3 DNA: TGCAGCGTTGAACAAGACGGACGGGTATACAATGAGCAGTTCTTC.